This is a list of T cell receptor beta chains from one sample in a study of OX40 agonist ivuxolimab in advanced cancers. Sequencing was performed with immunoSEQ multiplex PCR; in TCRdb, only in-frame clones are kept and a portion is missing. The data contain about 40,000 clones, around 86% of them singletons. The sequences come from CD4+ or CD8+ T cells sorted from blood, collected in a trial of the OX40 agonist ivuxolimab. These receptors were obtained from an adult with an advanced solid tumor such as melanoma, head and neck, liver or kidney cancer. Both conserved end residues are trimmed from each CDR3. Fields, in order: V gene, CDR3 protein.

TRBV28 ASSSPMNTEAF
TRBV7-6 ASSSTERGGLNEQF
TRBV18 ASSDEDGSVNEKLF
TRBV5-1 ASSLNRGPAEFADTQY
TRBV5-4 ASRIKDRACNQPQH
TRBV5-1 ASSPLTARGELF
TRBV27 ASSSAKGDPGDEQY
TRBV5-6 ASSLWGASYEQY
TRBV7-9 AFEQKLNTEAF
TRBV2 ASRGWGPNEKLF
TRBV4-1 ASSQDHPGANVLT
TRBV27 ASSSRQQETQY